This T cell receptor (beta chain) appears in the sequencing data of a study of shared clonotypes between healthy human individuals. Extraction of genomic DNA in unsorted samples used approximately 96 million PBMCs. Here immunoSEQ multiplex PCR was the method, and the copy in TCRdb shows in-frame clones only, minus some. The table shows hundreds of thousands of clones, with about 79% occurring only once. The germline gives CDR1 ENHRY, CDR2 SYGVKD. This CDR3 region has 14 residues. V lost 8 bases and J lost 2; bases outside the gene matches: 7. Sequencing was performed on PBMCs. The chain couples TRBV10-3 to TRBJ2-5; 8 bases line up with TRBD1. The TCR comes from a woman aged 40-49 years in good health. Some clones in this sample may be carry-over from other donors' samples. This CDR3 reads CAIGKGQEQETQYF. The CDR3 nucleotides are TGTGCCATCGGCAAGGGACAGGAACAAGAGACCCAGTACTTC.